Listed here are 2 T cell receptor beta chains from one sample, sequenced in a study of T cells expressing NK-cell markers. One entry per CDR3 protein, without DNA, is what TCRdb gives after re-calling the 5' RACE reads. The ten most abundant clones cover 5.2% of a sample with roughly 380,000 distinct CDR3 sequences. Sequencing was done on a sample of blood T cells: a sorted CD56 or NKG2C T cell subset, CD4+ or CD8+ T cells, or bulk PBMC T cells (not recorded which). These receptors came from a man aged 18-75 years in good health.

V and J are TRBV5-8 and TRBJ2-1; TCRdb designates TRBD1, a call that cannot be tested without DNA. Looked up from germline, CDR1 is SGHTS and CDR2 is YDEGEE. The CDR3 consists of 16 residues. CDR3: CASSLRRRTGINEQFF.

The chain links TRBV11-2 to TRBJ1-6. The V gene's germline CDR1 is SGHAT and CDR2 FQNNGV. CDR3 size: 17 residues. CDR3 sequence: CASSQSWVHSYNSPLHF.